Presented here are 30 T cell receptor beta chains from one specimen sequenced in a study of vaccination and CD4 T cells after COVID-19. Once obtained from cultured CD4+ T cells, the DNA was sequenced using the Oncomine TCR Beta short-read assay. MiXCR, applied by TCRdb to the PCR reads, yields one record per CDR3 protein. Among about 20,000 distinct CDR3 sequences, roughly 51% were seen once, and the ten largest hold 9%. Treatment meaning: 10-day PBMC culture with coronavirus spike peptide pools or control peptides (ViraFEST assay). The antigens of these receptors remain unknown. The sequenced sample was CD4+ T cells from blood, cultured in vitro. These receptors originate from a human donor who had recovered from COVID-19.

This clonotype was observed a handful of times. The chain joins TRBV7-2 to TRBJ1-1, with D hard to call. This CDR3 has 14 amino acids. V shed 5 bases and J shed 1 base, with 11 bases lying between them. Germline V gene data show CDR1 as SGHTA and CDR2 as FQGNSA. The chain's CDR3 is CASSPPTRNTEAFF. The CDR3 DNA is TGTGCCAGCAGCCCCCCCACCAGGAACACTGAAGCTTTCTTT.

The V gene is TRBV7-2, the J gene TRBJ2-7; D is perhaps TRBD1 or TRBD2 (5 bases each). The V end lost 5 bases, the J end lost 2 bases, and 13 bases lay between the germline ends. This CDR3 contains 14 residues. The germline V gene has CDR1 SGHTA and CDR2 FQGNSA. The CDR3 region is CASSRTGPPYEQYF. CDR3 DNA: TGTGCCAGCAGCCGGACGGGGCCCCCCTACGAGCAGTACTTC. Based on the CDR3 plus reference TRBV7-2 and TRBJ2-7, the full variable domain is GAGVSQSPSNKVTEKGKDVELRCDPISGHTALYWYRQSLGQGLEFLIYFQGNSAPDKSGLPSDRFSAERTGGSVSTLTIQRTQQEDSAVYLCASSRTGPPYEQYFGPGTRLTVT.

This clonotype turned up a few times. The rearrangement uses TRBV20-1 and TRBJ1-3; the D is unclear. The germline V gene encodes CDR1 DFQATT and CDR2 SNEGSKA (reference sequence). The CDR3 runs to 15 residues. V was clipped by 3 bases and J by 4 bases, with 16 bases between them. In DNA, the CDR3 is TGCAGTGCTAGTTATGGCACAATAACGGGAAACACCATATATTTT. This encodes CSASYGTITGNTIYF.

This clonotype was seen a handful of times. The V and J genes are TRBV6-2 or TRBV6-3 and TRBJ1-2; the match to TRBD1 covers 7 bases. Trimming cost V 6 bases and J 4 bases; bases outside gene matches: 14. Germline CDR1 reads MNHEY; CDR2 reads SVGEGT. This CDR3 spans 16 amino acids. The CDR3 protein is CASSVNLDRTLYGYTF. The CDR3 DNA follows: TGTGCCAGCAGCGTCAATTTGGACAGGACGCTCTATGGCTACACCTTC.

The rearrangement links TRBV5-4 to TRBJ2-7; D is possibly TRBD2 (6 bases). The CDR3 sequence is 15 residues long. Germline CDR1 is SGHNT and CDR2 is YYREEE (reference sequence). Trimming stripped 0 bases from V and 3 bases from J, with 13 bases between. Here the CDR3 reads CASSLGRAGLYEQYF. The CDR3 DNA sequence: TGTGCCAGCAGCTTGGGTCGAGCGGGCCTCTACGAGCAGTACTTC.

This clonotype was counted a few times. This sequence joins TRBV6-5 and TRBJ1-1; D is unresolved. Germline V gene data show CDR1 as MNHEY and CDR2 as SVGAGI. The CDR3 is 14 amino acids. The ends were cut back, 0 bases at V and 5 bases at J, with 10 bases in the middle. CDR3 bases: TGTGCCAGCAGTTACTCCGTGGGGTGGACTGAAGCTTTCTTT. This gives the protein CASSYSVGWTEAFF.

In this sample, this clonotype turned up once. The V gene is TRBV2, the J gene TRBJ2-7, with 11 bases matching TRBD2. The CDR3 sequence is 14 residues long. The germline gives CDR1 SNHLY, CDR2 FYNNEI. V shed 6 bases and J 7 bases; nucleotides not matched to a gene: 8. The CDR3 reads CASRGLIAGGEQYF. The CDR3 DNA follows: TGTGCCAGCAGGGGGCTCATAGCGGGAGGGGAGCAGTACTTC. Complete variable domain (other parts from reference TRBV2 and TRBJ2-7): EPEVTQTPSHQVTQMGQEVILRCVPISNHLYFYWYRQILGQKVEFLVSFYNNEISEKSEIFDDQFSVERPDGSNFTLKIRSTKLEDSAMYFCASRGLIAGGEQYFGPGTRLTVT.

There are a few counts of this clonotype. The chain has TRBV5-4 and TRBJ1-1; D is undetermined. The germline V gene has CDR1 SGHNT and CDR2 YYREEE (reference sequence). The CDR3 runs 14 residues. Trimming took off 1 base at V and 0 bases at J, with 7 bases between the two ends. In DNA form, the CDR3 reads TGTGCCAGCAGCTTGTGGGGTGTGAACACTGAAGCTTTCTTT. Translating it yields CASSLWGVNTEAFF.

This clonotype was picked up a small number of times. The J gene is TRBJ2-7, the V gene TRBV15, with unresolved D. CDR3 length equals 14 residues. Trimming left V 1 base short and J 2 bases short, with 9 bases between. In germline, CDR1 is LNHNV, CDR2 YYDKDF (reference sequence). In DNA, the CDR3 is TGTGCCACCAGCAGAGCAATGGGGACCTACGAGCAGTACTTC. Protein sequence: CATSRAMGTYEQYF.

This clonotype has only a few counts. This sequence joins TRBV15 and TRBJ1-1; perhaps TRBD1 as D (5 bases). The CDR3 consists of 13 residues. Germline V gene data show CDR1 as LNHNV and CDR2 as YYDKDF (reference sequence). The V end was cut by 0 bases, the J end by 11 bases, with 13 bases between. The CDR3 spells CATSRDMAGTAFF. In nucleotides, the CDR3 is TGTGCCACCAGCAGAGATATGGCAGGGACGGCTTTCTTT.

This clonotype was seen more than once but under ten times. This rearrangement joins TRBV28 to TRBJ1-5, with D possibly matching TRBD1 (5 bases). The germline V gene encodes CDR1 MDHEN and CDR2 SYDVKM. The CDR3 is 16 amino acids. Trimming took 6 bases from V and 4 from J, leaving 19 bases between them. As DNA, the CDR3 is TGTGCCAGCAGCCACAACAGTGGGGGACTGAATCAGCCCCAGCATTTT. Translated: CASSHNSGGLNQPQHF.

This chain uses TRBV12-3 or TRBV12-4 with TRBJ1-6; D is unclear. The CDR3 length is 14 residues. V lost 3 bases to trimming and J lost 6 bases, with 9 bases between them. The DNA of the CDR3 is TGTGCCAGCAGTTTGCGCCTTGGTAATTCACCCCTCCACTTT. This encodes CASSLRLGNSPLHF.

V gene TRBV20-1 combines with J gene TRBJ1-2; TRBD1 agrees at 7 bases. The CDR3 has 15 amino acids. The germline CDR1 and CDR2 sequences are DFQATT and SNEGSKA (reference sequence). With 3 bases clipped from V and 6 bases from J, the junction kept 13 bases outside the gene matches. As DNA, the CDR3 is TGCAGTGCTAGGAGGTTAGGGGGCGCAATCGATGGCTACACCTTC. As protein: CSARRLGGAIDGYTF.

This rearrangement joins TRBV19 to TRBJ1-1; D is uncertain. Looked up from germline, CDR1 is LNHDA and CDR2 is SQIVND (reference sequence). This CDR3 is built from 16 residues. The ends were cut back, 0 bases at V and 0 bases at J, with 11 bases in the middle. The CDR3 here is CASSIDVELLNTEAFF. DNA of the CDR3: TGTGCCAGTAGTATAGATGTGGAACTGCTGAACACTGAAGCTTTCTTT.

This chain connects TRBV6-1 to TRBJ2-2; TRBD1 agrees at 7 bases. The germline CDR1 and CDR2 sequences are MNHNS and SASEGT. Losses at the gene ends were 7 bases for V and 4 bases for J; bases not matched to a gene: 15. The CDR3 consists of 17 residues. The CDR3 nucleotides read TGTGCCAGCAACAGGGGACGCACTCCCGAGGGCACCGGGGAGCTGTTTTTT. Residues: CASNRGRTPEGTGELFF.

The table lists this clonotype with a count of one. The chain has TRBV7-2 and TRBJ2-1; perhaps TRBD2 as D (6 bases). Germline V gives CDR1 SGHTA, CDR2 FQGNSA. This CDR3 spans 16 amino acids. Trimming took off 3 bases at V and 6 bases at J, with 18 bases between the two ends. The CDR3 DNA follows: TGTGCCAGCAGCTTCGGTCGTTTCCGGCGGGGCAATGAGCAGTTCTTC. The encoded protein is CASSFGRFRRGNEQFF.

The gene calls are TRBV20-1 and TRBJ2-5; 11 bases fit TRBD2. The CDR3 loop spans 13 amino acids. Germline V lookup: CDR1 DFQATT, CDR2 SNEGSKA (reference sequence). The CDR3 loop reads CVGLAGGQETQYF. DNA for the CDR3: TGCGTTGGGCTAGCGGGAGGTCAAGAGACCCAGTACTTC.

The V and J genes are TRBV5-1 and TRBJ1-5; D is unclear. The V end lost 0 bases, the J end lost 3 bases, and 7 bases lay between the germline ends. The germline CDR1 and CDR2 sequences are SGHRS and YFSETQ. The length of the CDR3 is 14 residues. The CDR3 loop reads CASSLEGPNQPQHF. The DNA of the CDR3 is TGCGCCAGCAGCTTGGAAGGACCCAATCAGCCCCAGCATTTT.

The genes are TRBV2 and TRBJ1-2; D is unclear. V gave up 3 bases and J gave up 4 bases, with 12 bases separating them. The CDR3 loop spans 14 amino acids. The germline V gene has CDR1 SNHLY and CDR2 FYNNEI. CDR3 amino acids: CASSELSGIYGYTF. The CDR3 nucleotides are TGTGCCAGCAGTGAGTTATCGGGGATCTATGGCTACACCTTC.

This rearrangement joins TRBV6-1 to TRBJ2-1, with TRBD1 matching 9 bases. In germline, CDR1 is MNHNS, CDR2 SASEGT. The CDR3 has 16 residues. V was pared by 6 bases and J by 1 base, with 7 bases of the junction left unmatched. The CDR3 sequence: CASSQDRGSSYNEQFF. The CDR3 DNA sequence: TGTGCCAGCAGCCAAGACAGGGGGTCTTCCTACAATGAGCAGTTCTTC.

The CDR3, as DNA: TGTGCCAGCACCCAATTGGGCACAGATACGCAGTATTTT. This gives the protein CASTQLGTDTQYF. The rearrangement uses TRBV28 and TRBJ2-3; D is ambiguous. Trimming took off 7 bases at V and 1 base at J, with 9 bases between the two ends. Germline CDR1 is MDHEN and CDR2 is SYDVKM. The CDR3 is 13 amino acids. Full variable domain (rest looked up from reference TRBV28 and TRBJ2-3): DVKVTQSSRYLVKRTGEKVFLECVQDMDHENMFWYRQDPGLGLRLIYFSYDVKMKEKGDIPEGYSVSREKKERFSLILESASTNQTSMYLCASTQLGTDTQYFGPGTRLTVL.

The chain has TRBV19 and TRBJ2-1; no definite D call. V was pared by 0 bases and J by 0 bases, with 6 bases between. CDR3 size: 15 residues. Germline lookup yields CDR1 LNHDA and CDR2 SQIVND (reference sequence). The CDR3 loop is CASSIEHSSYNEQFF. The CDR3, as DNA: TGTGCCAGTAGTATAGAACACTCCTCCTACAATGAGCAGTTCTTC.

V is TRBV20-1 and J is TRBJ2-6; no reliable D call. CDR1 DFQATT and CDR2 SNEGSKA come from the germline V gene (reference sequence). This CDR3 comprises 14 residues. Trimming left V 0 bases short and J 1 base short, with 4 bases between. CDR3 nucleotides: TGCAGTGCTAGAGATGATTCTGGGGCCAACGTCCTGACTTTC. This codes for CSARDDSGANVLTF.

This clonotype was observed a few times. Written as DNA, the CDR3 is TGCAGTGCTCAACAGGGGGCCCCCCCCAATGAGCAGTTCTTC. It translates to CSAQQGAPPNEQFF. The chain recombines TRBV20-1 with TRBJ2-1; 9 bases are shared with TRBD1. There are 14 residues in the CDR3. Germline CDR1 is DFQATT and CDR2 is SNEGSKA (reference sequence). V was clipped by 5 bases and J by 6 bases; unmatched bases: 8.

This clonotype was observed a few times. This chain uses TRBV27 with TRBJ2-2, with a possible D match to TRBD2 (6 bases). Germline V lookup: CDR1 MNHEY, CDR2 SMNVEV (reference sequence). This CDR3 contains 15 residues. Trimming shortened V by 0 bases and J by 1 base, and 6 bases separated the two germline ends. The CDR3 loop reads CASSLSTRNTGELFF. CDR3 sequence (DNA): TGTGCCAGCAGTTTATCGACTAGGAACACCGGGGAGCTGTTTTTT.

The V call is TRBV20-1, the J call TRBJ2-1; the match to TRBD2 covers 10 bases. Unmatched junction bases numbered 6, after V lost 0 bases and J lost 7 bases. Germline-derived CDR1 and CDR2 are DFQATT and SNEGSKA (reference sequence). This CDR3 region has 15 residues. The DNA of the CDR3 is TGCAGTGCTAGAGACCCTAGCGGGAGAAGGAATGAGCAGTTCTTC. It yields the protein CSARDPSGRRNEQFF.

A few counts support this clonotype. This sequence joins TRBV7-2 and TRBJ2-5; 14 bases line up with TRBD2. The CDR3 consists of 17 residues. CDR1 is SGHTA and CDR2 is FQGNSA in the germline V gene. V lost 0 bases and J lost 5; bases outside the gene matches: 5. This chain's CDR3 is CASSLAGTSGGRETQYF. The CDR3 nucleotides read TGTGCCAGCAGCTTAGCGGGGACTAGCGGGGGTAGGGAGACCCAGTACTTC.

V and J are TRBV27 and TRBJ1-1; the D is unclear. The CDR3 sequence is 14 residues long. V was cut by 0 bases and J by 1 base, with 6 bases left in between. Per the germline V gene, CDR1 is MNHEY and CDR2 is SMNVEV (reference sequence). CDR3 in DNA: TGTGCCAGCAGTTTATCTGGGCGGAACACTGAAGCTTTCTTT. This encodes CASSLSGRNTEAFF.

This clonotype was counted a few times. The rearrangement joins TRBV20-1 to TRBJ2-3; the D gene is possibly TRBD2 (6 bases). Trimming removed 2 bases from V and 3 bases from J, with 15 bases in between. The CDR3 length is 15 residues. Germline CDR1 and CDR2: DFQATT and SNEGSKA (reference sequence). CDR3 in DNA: TGCAGTGCTAGAACAACGACGGAGGGTACAGATACGCAGTATTTT. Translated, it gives CSARTTTEGTDTQYF.

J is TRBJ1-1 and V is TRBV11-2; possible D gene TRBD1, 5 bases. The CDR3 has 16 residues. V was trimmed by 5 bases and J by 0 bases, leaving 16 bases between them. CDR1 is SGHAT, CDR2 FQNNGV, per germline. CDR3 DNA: TGTGCCAGCAGCCAGCGCCCCAGGGACTTGAACACTGAAGCTTTCTTT. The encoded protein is CASSQRPRDLNTEAFF.